This T cell receptor (beta chain) was recovered during a study of shared clonotypes between healthy human individuals (dated by TCRdb to 2020 to 2021). For the study in its entirety: The cohort included a few men and a couple of women between 18 and 49 years of age. Between about 0.8 and 9.5 billion PBMCs per donor were obtained by leukapheresis. Per donor, three plates each were used for CD4 naive and CD4 memory, two for CD8 naive, and one for CD8 memory. The study deeply sequenced blood TCR repertoires of five healthy adults to estimate repertoire size and the extent of clonotype sharing between individuals. Different laboratories and diverse techniques were used to prepare libraries and sequence TCR repertoires, to increase sequencing depth and limit assay-specific biases. Here is what the overall study found, with its caveats: Higher generation probabilities were observed for clonotypes shared by all four sorted-subset donors than for non-shared clonotypes. Incomplete sequencing was indicated by rarefaction of sorted-subset datasets, despite the large sequencing depth. Naive subsets generally had larger estimated clonotype richness than memory subsets did. Based on pairwise subsampling, the degree of clonotype sharing among donors was expected to be affected by sequencing depth. Because the study included a small number of donors, the genetic and exposure-history diversity represented was limited. Sampling was restricted to blood, and TCR repertoires in tissues likely differ from the TCR repertoires found in blood. About 4.5% of naive CD4, roughly 3.5% of naive CD8, approximately 2.2% of memory CD4, and roughly 0.4% of memory CD8 clonotypes were shared across several donors.

Notes on this clone: Its cognate antigen has yet to be identified. No much larger clone is present one base from it, and per-base qualities are unavailable.

V was cut back by 2 bases and J by 2 bases, leaving a gap of 13 bases between them. The CDR1 and CDR2 encoded by the germline V gene are MGHRA and YSYEKL. Taken from cysteine to phenylalanine, the CDR3 has 15 residues. CDR3 DNA only is kept here, 45 bases in frame from base 1. TCR CDR3 regions were amplified from genomic DNA by multiplex PCR using the deep immunoSEQ assay. Extracted genomic DNA from each cell subset was distributed evenly across all wells of several immunoSEQ 96-well plates, and each plate was treated as a replicate. For sorted subsets, each replicate PCR was loaded with 150 to 250 ng genomic DNA, equivalent to approximately 33,000 T cell genomes. Purified libraries were measured with a Qubit 3.0 fluorometer, size-checked on a Bioanalyzer 2100, and measured again with the KAPA Library Quantification kit. Each immunoSEQ 96-well plate was sequenced on its own single-read 150-cycle Illumina NextSeq 550 flow cell. As for how the authors treated the data: Because only junctional sequences without quality scores were contained in the immunoSEQ output, filtering matching that applied to full-length reads could not be performed. Sequences were annotated with PyIR, a Python wrapper for IgBLAST v1.9, using IMGT germline references to assign V/J genes and CDR3. Reads were filtered out if the reads had weak V/J assignments (E-value above 1e-6), no CDR3, stop codons, out-of-frame junctions, or ambiguous translated residues. A V3J clonotype was defined by an identical inferred V gene, J gene, and CDR3 amino acid sequence. To compute the percentage overlap between repertoires, the number of shared unique clonotypes was divided by the size of the smaller repertoire. RTK rarefaction, the Chao1 estimator, and Recon v2.1 estimates of unobserved clonotypes were used to assess repertoire richness. Generation probabilities were computed with OLGA for all TCRbeta clonotypes obtained by the gDNA method from several donors. The source is immuneACCESS, and TCRdb retained only in-frame sequences with V and J called. Part of the clones is not carried over; for the studies checked, unresolved V genes explain less than half of this, and the remainder is unexplained. V and J calls and clone size come straight from that table; D and trimming were deduced from the DNA. A total of millions of clones appear in this sample, approximately 95% of them only once. The ten largest clonotypes hold around 1.1% of the sample.

CD8 naive samples were CD45RO-negative cells positively selected for CCR7, giving a CD45RA+CCR7+ population that excluded TemRA cells. Healthy HIV-negative adults with no recently reported acute infections or vaccinations were included as donors. All donors were Caucasian adults living in Nashville, Tennessee, USA. After blood collection by leukapheresis, PBMCs were isolated using Ficoll-Histopaque density gradient centrifugation and then cryopreserved in the vapor phase of liquid nitrogen. Purity and quantity of every magnetically sorted T cell population were checked by analytical flow cytometry. Genomic DNA was isolated from every sorted fraction and measured by UV absorbance on a Nanodrop 2000c.

The sequence links TRBV4-1 to TRBJ2-7, with the D gene not confidently named. This receptor was taken from a man younger than 35 in good health. Input material: naive CD8+ T cells sorted from blood. This specimen's cell subset or site label, per the study, means: CD45RA+CCR7+. In nucleotide form, the sequence is TGCGCCAGCAGCCAAAAACTTAGTATCACCTACGAGCAGTACTTC. It specifies CASSQKLSITYEQYF.